The 19 T cell receptor beta chains listed next were all sequenced from one sample in a study of blood T cells in healthy people across ages. A second PCR, run for about 6 to 11 cycles, used a sample-barcoded 5' primer plus a J-beta primer mix. TCRdb ran MiXCR on the 5' RACE reads and lists one entry per CDR3 protein. The sample yields around 2 million distinct CDR3 sequences, about two fifths seen once. Sample: blood. These receptors were collected from a human donor in good health.

This clonotype was detected only a few times. The chain uses TRBV7-9 and TRBJ1-2, with D hard to call. The CDR3 is 13 amino acids. V lost 7 bases, J lost 1 base, and 10 bases lay in between. Germline-derived CDR1 and CDR2 are SEHNR and FQNEAQ (reference sequence). The CDR3 region has the DNA TGTGCCAGCAACACATACGATAACTATGGCTACACCTTC. This encodes CASNTYDNYGYTF.

V gene TRBV5-1 combines with J gene TRBJ2-6, with D tentatively TRBD1 or TRBD2 (6 bases each). Germline CDR1 reads SGHRS; CDR2 reads YFSETQ. V was shortened by 3 bases and J by 2 bases, with 12 bases between the two germline ends. The CDR3 covers 16 residues. The CDR3 region has the DNA TGCGCCAGCAGCTCAGGTCGGGGGCCTGGGGCCAACGTCCTGACTTTC. Translation: CASSSGRGPGANVLTF.

The V and J genes are TRBV5-1 and TRBJ1-1, with D possibly TRBD1 on 6 matching bases. This CDR3 is built from 13 residues. Germline CDR1 and CDR2: SGHRS and YFSETQ. V dropped 4 bases and J dropped 5 bases, with 12 bases sitting between them. This CDR3 is CASSRSGQTEAFF. The CDR3 DNA reads TGCGCCAGCAGCCGCTCGGGACAAACTGAAGCTTTCTTT.

The chain carries TRBV3-1 and TRBJ2-5; TRBD2 matches 9 bases. CDR1 is LGHDT and CDR2 is YNNKEL in the germline V gene (reference sequence). The V and J ends lost 8 bases and 2 bases, in that order; junction bases with no gene match: 6. The CDR3 spans 14 residues. The CDR3 region is CASWPGLAQETQYF. CDR3 nucleotides: TGTGCCAGCTGGCCGGGACTAGCTCAAGAGACCCAGTACTTC.

The CDR3 sequence: CSAGTENRAFF. CDR3 sequence (DNA): TGCAGCGCCGGGACTGAAAATAGAGCTTTCTTT. The chain recombines TRBV29-1 with TRBJ1-1; the D gene is possibly TRBD1 (5 bases). This CDR3 contains 11 residues. Germline CDR1 and CDR2: SQVTM and ANQGSEA. V gave up 7 bases and J gave up 10 bases, with 16 bases separating them.

The chain employs TRBV12-3 or TRBV12-4 and TRBJ1-2; D not resolved. The ends were cut back, 0 bases at V and 8 bases at J, with 10 bases in the middle. The CDR3 spans 13 residues. The CDR3 is CASSLAAMVGYTF. CDR3 in DNA: TGTGCCAGCAGTTTAGCTGCTATGGTAGGCTACACCTTC.

The CDR3 spells CASSLDSGTSPLHF. The CDR3 DNA reads as TGCGCCAGCAGCCTGGATTCAGGGACTTCACCCCTCCACTTT. The chain employs TRBV5-1 and TRBJ1-6; D perhaps matches TRBD1 (5 bases). Trimming took 4 bases from V and 9 from J, leaving 14 bases between them. The germline gives CDR1 SGHRS, CDR2 YFSETQ. The CDR3 runs 14 residues. The whole variable domain, filled in from reference TRBV5-1 and TRBJ1-6, reads KAGVTQTPRYLIKTRGQQVTLSCSPISGHRSVSWYQQTPGQGLQFLFEYFSETQRNKGNFPGRFSGRQFSNSRSEMNVSTLELGDSALYLCASSLDSGTSPLHFGNGTRLTVT.

The chain employs TRBV7-9 and TRBJ1-1; TRBD1 agrees at 10 bases. The V gene end was trimmed by 1 base and the J gene end by 10 bases; junction bases not matched to a gene: 6. The CDR3 extends over 14 amino acids. Germline V gives CDR1 SEHNR, CDR2 FQNEAQ (reference sequence). CDR3 in amino acids: CASSLGDRGRRAFF. The CDR3 bases are TGTGCCAGCAGCTTAGGGGACAGGGGACGGCGAGCTTTCTTT. The full variable domain, with the rest looked up from reference TRBV7-9 and TRBJ1-1, is DTGVSQNPRHKITKRGQNVTFRCDPISEHNRLYWYRQTLGQGPEFLTYFQNEAQLEKSRLLSDRFSAERPKGSFSTLEIQRTEQGDSAMYLCASSLGDRGRRAFFGQGTRLTVV.

The rearrangement links TRBV4-2 to TRBJ2-7; D remains unclear. The CDR3 sequence is 15 residues long. Germline CDR1 and CDR2: LGHNA and YNFKEQ. The V end lost 3 bases, the J end lost 2 bases, and 14 bases lay between the germline ends. The DNA of the CDR3 is TGTGCCAGCAGCCACGCGAGGACGGGCACCTACGAGCAGTACTTC. Protein product: CASSHARTGTYEQYF.

The rearrangement uses TRBV29-1 and TRBJ2-1; 11 bases line up with TRBD2. V was pared by 4 bases and J by 2 bases, with 4 bases of the junction left unmatched. This CDR3 region has 15 residues. Germline V lookup: CDR1 SQVTM, CDR2 ANQGSEA. The CDR3: CSVVGSGGAYNEQFF. For the CDR3, the DNA is TGCAGCGTTGTAGGTAGCGGGGGGGCCTACAATGAGCAGTTCTTC.

V usage is TRBV29-1 and J usage is TRBJ2-7; weak D call: TRBD2 (5 bases). Germline CDR1 reads SQVTM; CDR2 reads ANQGSEA. The V gene lost 6 bases and the J gene lost 3 bases, with 18 bases spanning the gap. The CDR3 covers 14 residues. CDR3 sequence: CSVLSPKGGYEQYF. DNA for the CDR3: TGCAGCGTGTTAAGTCCGAAAGGAGGCTACGAGCAGTACTTC.

The rearrangement uses TRBV5-1 and TRBJ2-7; 9 bases are shared with TRBD1. Germline V gene lookup returns CDR1 SGHRS and CDR2 YFSETQ. The CDR3 loop spans 15 amino acids. V trimming: 2 bases; J trimming: 5 bases; junction bases outside the gene matches: 8. CDR3 protein: CASSFLGQGVDEQYF. In DNA, the CDR3 is TGCGCCAGCAGCTTTCTGGGACAGGGTGTCGACGAGCAGTACTTC.

A remark on this clonotype: A read error may be the cause here, since a much bigger clone is one base away. The rearrangement joins TRBV7-2 to TRBJ2-3, with 12 bases identical to TRBD2. CDR1 is SGHTA and CDR2 is FQGNSA in the germline V gene. CDR3 length: 15 amino acids. V gave up 4 bases and J gave up 8 bases; unmatched junction bases: 7. CDR3 DNA: TGTACCAGCAGCTCTAGCGGGGGGGGTAGCGGTACGCAGTATTTT. Translating gives CTSSSSGGGSGTQYF.

This clonotype was seen at least ten times. The rearrangement uses TRBV7-2 and TRBJ2-3; 10 bases fit TRBD2. The germline V gene encodes CDR1 SGHTA and CDR2 FQGNSA. V dropped 4 bases and J dropped 1; count of bases not matched to a gene: 2. There are 15 residues in the CDR3. This CDR3 is CASSSLAGGTDTQYF. The CDR3, as DNA: TGTGCCAGCAGCTCTCTAGCGGGGGGCACAGATACGCAGTATTTT.

The chain recombines TRBV6-1 with TRBJ2-3; 8 nucleotides line up with TRBD1. The CDR3 loop spans 13 amino acids. Losses at the gene ends were 8 bases for V and 2 bases for J; bases not matched to a gene: 3. Germline V gene data show CDR1 as MNHNS and CDR2 as SASEGT. CDR3 sequence reads: CASRQGTTDTQYF. DNA for the CDR3: TGTGCCAGCCGACAGGGGACCACAGATACGCAGTATTTT.

The J gene is TRBJ2-1, the V gene TRBV9; D unclear. V was pared by 4 bases and J by 2 bases, with 13 bases between. The CDR3 totals 15 residues. Per the germline V gene, CDR1 is SGDLS and CDR2 is YYNGEE. The CDR3 bases are TGTGCCAGCAGCCCCCACACAGCCACCTACAATGAGCAGTTCTTC. Encoded protein: CASSPHTATYNEQFF.

V and J are TRBV3-1 and TRBJ2-5; D may be TRBD1 (6 bases). Germline CDR1 is LGHDT and CDR2 is YNNKEL (reference sequence). The length of the CDR3 is 17 residues. V was trimmed by 0 bases and J by 9 bases, leaving 23 bases between them. The CDR3 spells CASSQDRRAGGGKAQYF. In DNA, the CDR3 is TGTGCCAGCAGCCAAGATCGCCGGGCGGGTGGGGGCAAGGCCCAGTACTTC.

This clonotype was seen only a few times. The junction does not match germline at one end; this may be a read error. The gene calls are TRBV20-1 and TRBJ1-3; TRBD1 is a possible D gene (5 bases). Germline CDR1 reads DFQATT; CDR2 reads SNEGSKA (reference sequence). This CDR3 contains 12 residues. The chain's CDR3 is CSARGDGDTIYF. The CDR3 bases are TGCAGTGCCAGAGGGGACGGGGACACCATATATTTT.

This chain joins TRBV5-1 and TRBJ2-7; a possible D gene is TRBD2 (7 bases). CDR1 and CDR2 (germline): SGHRS, YFSETQ. V dropped 0 bases and J dropped 3 bases, with 13 bases sitting between them. The CDR3 has 15 amino acids. The CDR3 nucleotides are TGCGCCAGCAGCTTGGAAGGGGGAGGGGACTACGAGCAGTACTTC. This sequence encodes CASSLEGGGDYEQYF.